A selection of T cell receptor beta chains follows, all from one sample in a study of blood T cells in healthy people across ages. TCRdb called the 5' RACE reads again in MiXCR, with one record for every CDR3 protein. This table has approximately 810,000 distinct CDR3 sequences, about 30% appearing once. The sequenced sample consisted of blood. These receptors were collected from a woman of 80 years or more in good health. Each CDR3 is given with its conserved first and last residue. Each record gives: J gene, V gene, CDR3 protein.

j_gene: TRBJ1-1; v_gene: TRBV28; CDR3aa: CASSGGRWTEAFF
j_gene: TRBJ2-5; v_gene: TRBV12-3/TRBV12-4; CDR3aa: CASSLGRVQETQYF
j_gene: TRBJ2-5; v_gene: TRBV11-3; CDR3aa: CASSIGANLQETQYF
j_gene: TRBJ2-6; v_gene: TRBV7-9; CDR3aa: CASSLSAQGVPGANVLTF
j_gene: TRBJ1-1; v_gene: TRBV5-6; CDR3aa: CASSLRASSMNTEAFF
j_gene: TRBJ2-3; v_gene: TRBV9; CDR3aa: CASSVGAGSGTDTQYF
j_gene: TRBJ1-4; v_gene: TRBV12-3/TRBV12-4; CDR3aa: CASSLTQHPTNEKLFF
j_gene: TRBJ2-2; v_gene: TRBV5-1; CDR3aa: CASRSGQSNTGELFF
j_gene: TRBJ2-1; v_gene: TRBV11-2; CDR3aa: CASSLMRGSSYNEQFF
j_gene: TRBJ1-6; v_gene: TRBV27; CDR3aa: CASSFRRARDSPLHF